Reported below is one TCR beta chain. This specimen belongs to a study of blood T cell repertoires in COVID-19. Across the study: The origin of the acute and convalescent COVID-19 samples was the United States, Italy and Spain. The analysed material was cDNA or gDNA that came from T cells, B-cell-depleted T cells, or PBMCs.

Sequenced by immunoSEQ multiplex PCR; TCRdb stores in-frame clones only, minus some. The data show more than 75,000 clones, around 88% seen once. In germline, CDR1 is LGHNT, CDR2 FRNRAP. The CDR3 has 12 residues. V was shortened by 3 bases and J by 4 bases, with 4 bases between the two germline ends. The material sequenced was peripheral blood. This rearrangement joins TRBV12-5 to TRBJ1-3; the D is unclear. The sequence was obtained from a woman aged 80 or over with acute or convalescent COVID-19. The CDR3 region is CASGLLGNTIYF. The CDR3 DNA sequence: TGTGCTAGTGGTTTACTCGGAAACACCATATATTTT.